Presented here are 31 T cell receptor beta chains from one specimen sequenced in a study of blood T cell repertoires in COVID-19. TCRdb keeps only in-frame clones here, not all; method: immunoSEQ multiplex PCR. The repertoire holds 250,000 or so clones, with roughly 90% as singletons. Sample: PBMCs or T cells enriched from blood (not recorded which). These receptors were obtained from a middle-aged man who had recovered from COVID-19.

The rearrangement joins TRBV7-8 to TRBJ2-3; 8 nucleotides line up with TRBD2. J lost 0 bases, V lost 6 bases, and 8 bases had no gene match. This CDR3 is built from 16 residues. The V gene's germline CDR1 is SGHVS and CDR2 FQNEAQ. In DNA, the CDR3 is TGTGCCAGCAGTTCCACCCGCGGGGGGAGCACAGATACGCAGTATTTT. This encodes CASSSTRGGSTDTQYF. Together with reference TRBV7-8 and TRBJ2-3, the CDR3 gives the full variable domain: GAGVSQSPRYKVAKRGQDVALRCDPISGHVSLFWYQQALGQGPEFLTYFQNEAQLDKSGLPSDRFFAERPEGSVSTLKIQRTQQEDSAVYLCASSSTRGGSTDTQYFGPGTRLTVL.

This clone was detected a few times. The J gene is TRBJ1-6, the V gene TRBV9, with D tentatively TRBD1 (5 bases). Germline V gives CDR1 SGDLS, CDR2 YYNGEE. Trimming pared 3 bases from V and 8 bases from J, leaving 9 bases between. The CDR3 consists of 13 residues. The CDR3 sequence is CASSETVDSPLHF. In nucleotides, the CDR3 is TGTGCCAGCAGCGAGACAGTAGATTCACCCCTCCACTTT.

The rearrangement uses TRBV3-1 (or the pseudogene TRBV3-2) and TRBJ1-1; tentative D call: TRBD1 (5 bases). CDR1 LGHDT and CDR2 YNNKEL come from the germline V gene (reference sequence). V dropped 2 bases and J dropped 4 bases, with 20 bases sitting between them. This CDR3 has 17 residues. Here the CDR3 DNA reads TGTGCCAGCAGCCAATTTGTAGGGCAGGGTGTTAGCACTGAAGCTTTCTTT. Residues: CASSQFVGQGVSTEAFF.

The chain carries TRBV19 and TRBJ1-5; 8 bases fit TRBD1. Trimming took 5 bases from V and 3 from J; bases not matched to a gene: 3. The CDR3 spans 14 residues. Germline V gene sequence: CDR1 LNHDA, CDR2 SQIVND (reference sequence). Here the CDR3 reads CASSQGASNQPQHF. The CDR3 coding sequence is TGTGCCAGTAGTCAGGGGGCCTCCAATCAGCCCCAGCATTTT.

The J gene is TRBJ2-7, the V gene TRBV9, with D possibly being TRBD1 (5 bases). Germline CDR1 and CDR2: SGDLS and YYNGEE. V lost 0 bases to trimming and J lost 2 bases, with 12 bases between them. This CDR3 is 15 amino acids long. CDR3 loop: CASSVGTGETYEQYF. In DNA form, the CDR3 reads TGTGCCAGCAGCGTAGGAACAGGAGAAACCTACGAGCAGTACTTC.

This chain uses TRBV9 with TRBJ1-1; 10 nucleotides line up with TRBD1. Germline CDR1 reads SGDLS; CDR2 reads YYNGEE. This CDR3 is built from 15 residues. V shed 0 bases and J 4 bases; nucleotides not matched to a gene: 3. The DNA for the CDR3 is TGTGCCAGCAGCGTAGGGGACAGGGGATTCACTGAAGCTTTCTTT. This codes for CASSVGDRGFTEAFF.

This chain joins TRBV24-1 and TRBJ2-1; D is possibly TRBD1 (6 bases). The CDR3 sequence is 16 residues long. CDR1 and CDR2 from the germline V gene are KGHDR and SFDVKD. The germline V and J ends were trimmed by 3 bases and 5 bases, with 16 bases remaining between them. The CDR3 region has the DNA TGTGCCACCAGTGATCGGACAGTCCGGACCGACAATGAGCAGTTCTTC. Translating it yields CATSDRTVRTDNEQFF.

This clone was counted once. The V and J genes are TRBV7-2 and TRBJ1-5; 7 bases agree with TRBD1. The CDR3 is made up of 14 amino acids. Looked up from germline, CDR1 is SGHTA and CDR2 is FQGNSA. Unmatched junction bases numbered 7, after V lost 5 bases and J lost 6 bases. The DNA of the CDR3 is TGTGCCAGCAGCCACAAAACAGGGGCTCAGCCCCAGCATTTT. Its protein is CASSHKTGAQPQHF.

This clone was recorded once. The V gene is TRBV9, the J gene TRBJ1-1; no reliable D call. Germline V lookup: CDR1 SGDLS, CDR2 YYNGEE. The V end was cut by 2 bases, the J end by 4 bases, with 9 bases between. The CDR3 runs to 13 residues. CDR3 in DNA: TGTGCCAGCAGCGTTGGAGTTTTCACTGAAGCTTTCTTT. It specifies CASSVGVFTEAFF.

The chain couples TRBV6-5 to TRBJ2-7; maybe TRBD2 (5 bases). The CDR3 covers 14 residues. Germline V gene sequence: CDR1 MNHEY, CDR2 SVGAGI. Between the trimmed V and J ends, which lost 7 bases and 2 bases, there was a span of 15 bases. The CDR3: CASTKEDPTYEQYF. The CDR3 DNA sequence: TGTGCCAGCACCAAGGAGGACCCCACCTACGAGCAGTACTTC.

This chain connects TRBV4-1 to TRBJ2-7, with no clear D. CDR1 is MGHRA and CDR2 is YSYEKL in the germline V gene. With 2 bases removed from V and 0 bases from J, the gap between germline ends came to 11 bases. The CDR3 spans 15 residues. The DNA of the CDR3 is TGCGCCAGCAGCCAATTCGACTCAAACTCCTACGAGCAGTACTTC. Residues: CASSQFDSNSYEQYF.

The chain couples TRBV15 to TRBJ2-1; TRBD2 is a possible D gene (5 bases). Trimming left V 3 bases short and J 6 bases short, with 15 bases between. CDR1 is LNHNV and CDR2 is YYDKDF in the germline V gene (reference sequence). This CDR3 comprises 15 residues. The CDR3 bases are TGTGCCACCAGCAGGCCCTCTGGACGGGGCAATGAGCAGTTCTTC. It encodes CATSRPSGRGNEQFF.

The V call is TRBV7-9, the J call TRBJ1-3; tentative D call: TRBD1 (5 bases). Trimming removed 1 base at V and 0 bases at J, with 10 bases between. Germline CDR1 reads SEHNR; CDR2 reads FQNEAQ (reference sequence). CDR3 length equals 16 residues. The CDR3 reads CASSLGGRPSGNTIYF. CDR3 sequence (DNA): TGTGCCAGCAGCTTAGGGGGCAGGCCCTCTGGAAACACCATATATTTT.

CDR3 nucleotides: TGTGCCAGCAGCCGAGTACTACGGGACAGGGGATCCAGCACAGATACGCAGTATTTT. It yields the protein CASSRVLRDRGSSTDTQYF. V and J are TRBV13 and TRBJ2-3; 10 bases are shared with TRBD1. The CDR3 runs 19 residues. Germline V gene data show CDR1 as PRHDT and CDR2 as FYEKMQ (reference sequence). The trim removed 5 bases at V and 0 bases at J, leaving 14 bases unmatched. Combining the CDR3 with reference TRBV13 and TRBJ2-3 gives the whole variable domain AAGVIQSPRHLIKEKRETATLKCYPIPRHDTVYWYQQGPGQDPQFLISFYEKMQSDKGSIPDRFSAQQFSDYHSELNMSSLELGDSALYFCASSRVLRDRGSSTDTQYFGPGTRLTVL.

This chain links TRBV19 with TRBJ1-5; 9 bases agree with TRBD1. Losses at the gene ends were 6 bases for V and 5 bases for J; bases not matched to a gene: 8. Looked up from germline, CDR1 is LNHDA and CDR2 is SQIVND (reference sequence). The CDR3 contains 15 residues. CDR3 region: CASSIPGQGDQPQHF. The CDR3 nucleotides read TGTGCCAGTAGCATTCCGGGACAGGGCGATCAGCCCCAGCATTTT.

This clone was recorded only once. Other DNA sequences within the sample encode an identical CDR3. The chain carries TRBV4-1 and TRBJ1-5; weak D call: TRBD1 (5 bases). The V and J ends lost 0 bases and 2 bases respectively, with 11 bases between them. CDR3 length: 16 amino acids. Looked up from germline, CDR1 is MGHRA and CDR2 is YSYEKL. In DNA, the CDR3 is TGCGCCAGCAGCCAAGATGGGGGGTTTGGCAATCAGCCCCAGCATTTT. It specifies CASSQDGGFGNQPQHF.

The rearrangement joins TRBV9 to TRBJ1-1; maybe TRBD1 (5 bases). V dropped 3 bases and J dropped 1 base, with 13 bases sitting between them. Looked up from germline, CDR1 is SGDLS and CDR2 is YYNGEE. CDR3 length: 15 amino acids. CDR3 loop: CASSGHLGGNTEAFF. In nucleotides, the CDR3 is TGTGCCAGCAGCGGACACCTGGGGGGGAACACTGAAGCTTTCTTT.

J is TRBJ1-1 and V is TRBV6-5; TRBD1 might be the D (6 bases). Trimming took off 7 bases at V and 3 bases at J, with 12 bases between the two ends. CDR3 length equals 13 residues. Germline V gene sequence: CDR1 MNHEY, CDR2 SVGAGI. The CDR3 sequence is CASTSGVHTEAFF. The CDR3 DNA reads as TGTGCCAGCACCTCAGGGGTACACACTGAAGCTTTCTTT.

The chain carries TRBV5-1 and TRBJ1-1, with a weak D call TRBD1 (6 bases). Germline CDR1 and CDR2: SGHRS and YFSETQ. CDR3 size: 16 residues. With 0 bases removed from V and 6 bases from J, the gap between germline ends came to 18 bases. CDR3 in DNA: TGCGCCAGCAGCTTGGGGACTCCTACACAGGGAGCTGAAGCTTTCTTT. It is translated as CASSLGTPTQGAEAFF.

The genes are TRBV3-1 (or the pseudogene TRBV3-2) and TRBJ1-1; maybe TRBD1 (5 bases). This CDR3 is built from 14 residues. V lost 2 bases, J lost 1 base, and 8 bases lay in between. Germline V CDR1 and CDR2: LGHDT, YNNKEL (reference sequence). CDR3 bases: TGTGCCAGCAGCCAACACGGGGGGAACACTGAAGCTTTCTTT. Translated, it gives CASSQHGGNTEAFF.

This sequence joins TRBV3-1 (or the pseudogene TRBV3-2) and TRBJ1-1; D call uncertain. The CDR3 loop spans 16 amino acids. Deletions cut 0 bases from V and 0 bases from J, with 11 bases between. CDR1 and CDR2 from the germline V gene are LGHDT and YNNKEL (reference sequence). The CDR3 region is CASSQDLTEMNTEAFF. CDR3 DNA sequence: TGTGCCAGCAGCCAAGATCTCACAGAGATGAACACTGAAGCTTTCTTT.

This chain links TRBV5-4 with TRBJ1-5, with a possible D match to TRBD1 (6 bases). Trimming pared 3 bases from V and 4 bases from J, leaving 8 bases between. Germline CDR1 reads SGHNT; CDR2 reads YYREEE (reference sequence). CDR3 length equals 13 residues. The CDR3 loop is CASSSGQNQPQHF. CDR3 in DNA: TGTGCCAGCAGCTCCGGACAGAATCAGCCCCAGCATTTT.

V and J are TRBV14 and TRBJ2-5; 7 bases match TRBD1. J lost 1 base, V lost 1 base, and 6 bases had no gene match. The CDR3 has 16 residues. The germline gives CDR1 SGHDN, CDR2 FVKESK. The CDR3 bases are TGTGCCAGCAGCCAAGGTTTTACAGGGGTCCAAGAGACCCAGTACTTC. Translated: CASSQGFTGVQETQYF. The variable domain in full, with the rest retrieved from reference TRBV14 and TRBJ2-5, is EAGVTQFPSHSVIEKGQTVTLRCDPISGHDNLYWYRRVMGKEIKFLLHFVKESKQDESGMPNNRFLAERTGGTYSTLKVQPAELEDSGVYFCASSQGFTGVQETQYFGPGTRLLVL.

This clone appeared a few times. V gene TRBV18 combines with J gene TRBJ2-7; 9 bases map to TRBD1. After removal of 6 bases from V and 0 bases from J, the junction contained 18 bases not matched to a gene. The CDR3 length is 19 residues. Germline V gives CDR1 KGHSH, CDR2 LQKENI. CDR3 DNA sequence: TGTGCCAGCTCCCCCGTCCCGGGACAGGGAACACACCGCTCCTACGAGCAGTACTTC. This codes for CASSPVPGQGTHRSYEQYF. Based on the CDR3 plus reference TRBV18 and TRBJ2-7, the full variable domain is NAGVMQNPRHLVRRRGQEARLRCSPMKGHSHVYWYRQLPEEGLKFMVYLQKENIIDESGMPKERFSAEFPKEGPSILRIQQVVRGDSAAYFCASSPVPGQGTHRSYEQYFGPGTRLTVT.

The chain recombines TRBV7-7 with TRBJ1-3; perhaps TRBD1 as D (5 bases). V was clipped by 5 bases and J by 0 bases, with 14 bases between them. CDR1 and CDR2 from the germline V gene are SSHAT and FNYEAQ (reference sequence). The CDR3 covers 16 residues. The CDR3 DNA sequence: TGTGCCAGCAGCATACCGACAGAACACTCTGGAAACACCATATATTTT. Amino acid sequence: CASSIPTEHSGNTIYF.

This clone was observed once. This chain joins TRBV9 and TRBJ2-1; D not certain. CDR3 length: 17 residues. V lost 0 bases, J lost 0 bases, and 13 bases lay in between. Germline loops: CDR1 SGDLS, CDR2 YYNGEE. In DNA, the CDR3 is TGTGCCAGCAGCGTAGCGACTGCGGCGCGCTCCTACAATGAGCAGTTCTTC. Translation gives CASSVATAARSYNEQFF.

Only one count was recorded for this clone. The chain recombines TRBV28 with TRBJ2-7; D might be TRBD2 (6 bases). Per germline, CDR1 MDHEN and CDR2 SYDVKM. Trimming pared 5 bases from V and 2 bases from J, leaving 16 bases between. The CDR3 has 15 amino acids. This CDR3 reads CASSRPGLETYEQYF. CDR3 DNA sequence: TGTGCCAGCAGTCGTCCGGGACTCGAAACCTACGAGCAGTACTTC.

V and J are TRBV18 and TRBJ1-3; D gene ambiguous. This CDR3 spans 12 amino acids. Trimming stripped 3 bases from V and 4 bases from J, with 4 bases between. The germline CDR1 and CDR2 sequences are KGHSH and LQKENI. CDR3 region: CASSPQGNTIYF. As DNA, the CDR3 is TGTGCCAGCTCACCGCAGGGAAACACCATATATTTT.

This clone came up once. This chain links TRBV9 with TRBJ2-2, with D perhaps matching TRBD1 (5 bases). Between the trimmed V and J ends, which lost 3 bases and 1 base, there was a span of 10 bases. This CDR3 is built from 15 residues. Germline CDR1 SGDLS, CDR2 YYNGEE. The CDR3 nucleotides read TGTGCCAGCAGCGAGCGCGGACAGAACACCGGGGAGCTGTTTTTT. It codes for CASSERGQNTGELFF.

The rearrangement joins TRBV6-1 to TRBJ1-2, with a tentative D call TRBD1 (5 bases). Trimming pared 1 base from V and 12 bases from J, leaving 15 bases between. The CDR3 loop spans 13 amino acids. Germline CDR1 and CDR2: MNHNS and SASEGT. This CDR3 reads CASSEVSQGGDTF. Here the CDR3 DNA reads TGTGCCAGCAGTGAAGTTTCCCAGGGAGGTGACACCTTC.

The V call is TRBV5-1, the J call TRBJ1-3, with D possibly matching TRBD1 (6 bases). Germline V gives CDR1 SGHRS, CDR2 YFSETQ. The CDR3 extends over 15 amino acids. Trimming cost V 0 bases and J 4 bases, with 11 bases left between them. DNA for the CDR3: TGCGCCAGCAGCTTGGTGGCAGGGGAGGGAAACACCATATATTTT. Residues: CASSLVAGEGNTIYF.